This T cell receptor (beta chain) came from a study of blood T cell repertoires in COVID-19 (dated by TCRdb to about 2020). As for the study more broadly: Samples from collaborators originated in the United States, Italy and Spain and spanned both the acute and convalescent phases of COVID-19. The material from the prospective study consisted of cDNA or gDNA derived from T cells, B-cell-depleted T cells, or PBMCs. Subjects who had been exposed to COVID-19, were actively infected with it, or had recovered from it provided the deeply sampled blood TCRbeta repertoires that made up the dataset. The repertoires were released in a freely available public database meant as a resource for research on the immune response to SARS-CoV-2. Samples came from the ongoing ImmuneRACE study (first 160 participants) plus 1,254 subjects from 6 global collaborators. Nearly every sample came with metadata listing a de-identified subject ID, COVID-19 status, age in years and sex. Where available, HLA class I and class II types were taken from metadata supplied by the sample provider and were not determined by assay-based typing.

A remark on this clone: Its target antigen remains unknown. The input lacks base qualities; no much larger clone sits a single base away.

Collaborating institutions collected whole blood in K2EDTA tubes following their own protocols. For TCRbeta analysis, collaborators shipped samples as frozen whole blood, isolated PBMCs, or DNA extracted from either of those sample types. The immunoSEQ Assay, a bias-controlled multiplex PCR, was used to amplify TCRbeta CDR3 regions from genomic DNA. In the paper's pipeline: The number of nucleated cells in each sample was estimated by amplification of reference gene primers within the assay. Sequence reads were collapsed and filtered to measure the absolute abundance of every unique TCRbeta CDR3 rearrangement. Productive Simpson clonality was computed per sample as the square root of Simpson's diversity index over productive rearrangements. TCRdb took over this immuneACCESS table, retaining in-frame rearrangements with V and J assigned. Such tables are incomplete; in checked studies, under half of the missing clones stem from an unresolved V gene, and the remainder is unexplained. V and J calls and clone size are those listed in that table; D and trimming were worked out from the DNA. The sample contains about 81,000 clones, around 80% of them found a single time. The top ten hold approximately 7% of the sample.

The paper as a whole reports these results and caveats: Clinical and demographic metadata were provided uncurated, with the amount varying by source and participant.

The germline V and J ends show losses of 8 bases and 0 bases respectively, and no gene match explains 9 bases of the junction. CDR3 length: 16 amino acids, cysteine to phenylalanine. The DNA shown is the 48-base CDR3, in frame from base 1. Sequences SQVTM (CDR1) and ANQGSEA (CDR2) are obtained from the germline V gene. The chain couples TRBV29-1 to TRBJ2-6, and 8 junctional nucleotides match TRBD2. The clonotype originates from a human donor in a cohort sampled during active COVID-19. Sequenced input: peripheral blood. CDR3 loop: CSPWGGGSSGANVLTF. The nucleotide sequence is TGCAGCCCTTGGGGCGGGGGGAGCTCTGGGGCCAACGTCCTGACTTTC.